These T cell receptor beta chains were read from a single sample in a study of blood T cell repertoires in COVID-19. The protocol was immunoSEQ multiplex PCR, while the TCRdb copy is restricted to in-frame clones and leaves out a portion. This sample has around 180,000 clones, with about 84% found just once. Sequences were obtained from PBMCs or T cells enriched from blood (not recorded which). The receptors derive from a man in his forties or fifties who had recovered from COVID-19. Both conserved end residues are part of each CDR3. D genes are given only for firm matches. Size values are once, few and many counts, or a class for expanded clones, and some rows have none.

abundance | j_gene | d_gene | v_gene | CDR3nt | CDR3aa
few | TRBJ1-2 | TRBD1 | TRBV5-8 | TGTGCCAGCAGGACAGGGTTGAGCTATGGCTACACCTTC | CASRTGLSYGYTF
. | TRBJ1-1 | TRBD1 | TRBV19 | TGTGCCAGTAGTCCCCACAGGGGGCTGAACACTGAAGCTTTCTTT | CASSPHRGLNTEAFF
. | TRBJ2-6 | . | TRBV11-2 | TGTGCCAGCAGCTTTCGGGACATCGGCTCTGGGGCCAACGTCCTGACTTTC | CASSFRDIGSGANVLTF
. | TRBJ2-1 | TRBD1 | TRBV19 | TGTGCCAGTAGTATAGATACCGGGACAGCCTACAATGAGCAGTTCTTC | CASSIDTGTAYNEQFF
. | TRBJ2-7 | . | TRBV2 | TGTGCCAGCAGTTTAGGACAGTCGAGCGAGCAGTACTTC | CASSLGQSSEQYF
. | TRBJ1-4 | . | TRBV15 | TGTGCCACCAGCATAACAACTAATGAAAAACTGTTTTTT | CATSITTNEKLFF
. | TRBJ2-5 | . | TRBV10-1 | TGCGCCAGCAGTGAGACGCCTGGACTGGCCCCGGAGACCCAGTACTTC | CASSETPGLAPETQYF
. | TRBJ2-5 | . | TRBV20-1 | TGCAGTGCTGGGAGCCCTAGCATTCGGTACTTC | CSAGSPSIRYF
. | TRBJ1-2 | TRBD1 | TRBV2 | TGTGCCAGCAGCCTCACCCAGACAGGGGCACTAGGTGGCTACACCTTC | CASSLTQTGALGGYTF
. | TRBJ2-5 | TRBD2 | TRBV9 | TGTGCCAGCAGCGGCGGGGGACAAGAGACCCAGTACTTC | CASSGGGQETQYF
. | TRBJ2-1 | . | TRBV3-1/TRBV3-2 | TGTGCCAGCAGCCAAGGCCAGGGTATCTTGGTCAATGAGCAGTTCTTC | CASSQGQGILVNEQFF
once | TRBJ1-1 | . | TRBV12-3/TRBV12-4 | TGTGCCAGCACCTTGGGAGGGGCCACTGAAGCTTTCTTT | CASTLGGATEAFF
. | TRBJ1-2 | TRBD1 | TRBV5-6 | TGTGCCAGCAGCTCCCGGGACAGGGGAGGCGGCTACACCTTC | CASSSRDRGGGYTF
. | TRBJ1-3 | TRBD1 | TRBV3-1/TRBV3-2 | TGTGCCAGCAGCCAATTAAGGGGGCTAGGAAACACCATATATTTT | CASSQLRGLGNTIYF
. | TRBJ1-5 | TRBD1 | TRBV5-5 | TGTGCCAGCAGCAGGACAGGGTTAAGCAATCAGCCCCAGCATTTT | CASSRTGLSNQPQHF
. | TRBJ2-5 | . | TRBV6-1 | TGTGCCAGCAGTGAAAGAGATCCGAAAGAGACCCAGTACTTC | CASSERDPKETQYF
. | TRBJ2-5 | . | TRBV7-8 | TGTGCCAGCAGCCCAGTGGTTTTGAGGGAGACCCAGTACTTC | CASSPVVLRETQYF
. | TRBJ2-5 | . | TRBV9 | TGTGCCAGCAGTCCACAGGGGAGGGAGACCCAGTACTTC | CASSPQGRETQYF
few | TRBJ1-6 | . | TRBV5-1 | TGCGCCAGCAGCTTGGGGCGGGAGAACCATTCACCCCTCCACTTT | CASSLGRENHSPLHF
few | TRBJ1-2 | TRBD1 | TRBV19 | TGTGCCAGTAGTATACGCCTTAACCGGGACAGGAGCCTCTATGGCTACACCTTC | CASSIRLNRDRSLYGYTF
. | TRBJ1-1 | . | TRBV18 | TGTGCCAGCTCACCGACACTCTCGAAAGGATCGAACACTGAAGCTTTCTTT | CASSPTLSKGSNTEAFF
. | TRBJ2-4 | TRBD2 | TRBV9 | TGTGCCAGCAGCCCGAGGGGGCTAGCGGGGGGGCCAGCCAAAAACATTCAGTACTTC | CASSPRGLAGGPAKNIQYF
once | TRBJ1-5 | . | TRBV28 | TGTGCCACTCAAAAGCCGGGGTTTGATCAGCCCCAGCATTTT | CATQKPGFDQPQHF
. | TRBJ2-2 | TRBD1 | TRBV10-3 | TGTGCCGCCACCCAGGGGGCCCCCGGGGAGCTGTTTTTT | CAATQGAPGELFF
. | TRBJ1-6 | . | TRBV2 | TGTGCCAGCAGACAAACTCGGGAGGGCTCACCCCTCCACTTT | CASRQTREGSPLHF
. | TRBJ1-1 | . | TRBV27 | TGTGCCAGCAGTTTTGAGGGAGAGACTGAAGCTTTCTTT | CASSFEGETEAFF
. | TRBJ2-3 | TRBD1 | TRBV5-4 | TGTGCCAGCAGCTTACGGACAGGGAGCACAGATACGCAGTATTTT | CASSLRTGSTDTQYF
few | TRBJ1-6 | . | TRBV19 | TGTGCCAGTAGTTCGACAGGCAATTCACCCCTCCACTTT | CASSSTGNSPLHF
. | TRBJ1-4 | . | TRBV9 | TGTGCCAGCAGCTCCGGACAGCCCTCAACCGAAAAACTGTTTTTT | CASSSGQPSTEKLFF
. | TRBJ2-1 | TRBD2 | TRBV29-1 | TGCAGCGGAGCTCGGGGGGGTCGGGAGCAGTTCTTC | CSGARGGREQFF
. | TRBJ1-2 | . | TRBV6-1 | TGTGCCAGCAGTGAAACACTATATGGCTACACCTTC | CASSETLYGYTF
. | TRBJ1-5 | . | TRBV7-2 | TGTGCCAGCAGCTTAGTGGGGGGTCGGAGCAATCAGCCCCAGCATTTT | CASSLVGGRSNQPQHF
. | TRBJ2-5 | TRBD2 | TRBV7-3 | TGTGCCAGCAGCTTAATGGCGGGGGGGCCGGAGGAGACCCAGTACTTC | CASSLMAGGPEETQYF
. | TRBJ2-6 | . | TRBV9 | TGTGCCAGCAGCCCAATGCACGGCTCTGGGGCCAACGTCCTGACTTTC | CASSPMHGSGANVLTF
. | TRBJ1-2 | . | TRBV20-1 | TGCAGTGCTAGTGACCCAGGGGACGGCTACACCTTC | CSASDPGDGYTF
. | TRBJ2-7 | . | TRBV28 | TGTGCCTCGGGATCCAGCTACGAGCAGTACTTC | CASGSSYEQYF
. | TRBJ1-2 | . | TRBV4-1 | TGCGCCAGCAGCCAAGATGGGACGGGGGGCTATGGCTACACCTTC | CASSQDGTGGYGYTF
. | TRBJ2-1 | . | TRBV2 | TGTGCCAGCAGTGTTCGACAGAATCATGAGCAGTTCTTC | CASSVRQNHEQFF
once | TRBJ1-5 | . | TRBV28 | TGTGCCAGCCCGCCGAGGGGGGGGCAGTACAATCAGCCCCAGCATTTT | CASPPRGGQYNQPQHF
. | TRBJ2-6 | TRBD1 | TRBV3-1/TRBV3-2 | TGTGCCAGCAGCCCCGGGACAGGCCGCGTCCTGACTTTC | CASSPGTGRVLTF
. | TRBJ1-2 | TRBD1 | TRBV5-1 | TGCGCCAGCAGCTGGGGAAACAGGGGAGACTATGGCTACACCTTC | CASSWGNRGDYGYTF
few | TRBJ1-2 | TRBD1 | TRBV10-3 | TGTGCCATCAGTGAGAGGGACAGGGGAGCTAACTATGGCTACACCTTC | CAISERDRGANYGYTF
. | TRBJ2-2 | TRBD1 | TRBV9 | TGTGCCAGCAGCCCCTATGACAGGGCAGCCGGGGAGCTGTTTTTT | CASSPYDRAAGELFF
. | TRBJ2-7 | TRBD1 | TRBV5-1 | TGCGCCAGCAGCCCGAGGACAGGGTCAGGCGAGCAGTACTTC | CASSPRTGSGEQYF
. | TRBJ1-5 | . | TRBV5-6 | TGTGCCAGCAGCTTGAGAGATAGCAATCAGCCCCAGCATTTT | CASSLRDSNQPQHF
. | TRBJ1-2 | TRBD1 | TRBV6-8 | TGTGCCAGCAGACACCTGGACAGGAGGACAGCGGAGTATGGCTACACCTTC | CASRHLDRRTAEYGYTF
. | TRBJ1-5 | . | TRBV2 | TGTGCCAGCAGCTCTGACAGGTATAGCAATCAGCCCCAGCATTTT | CASSSDRYSNQPQHF
once | TRBJ1-5 | . | TRBV18 | TGTGCCAGCTCACCGGGCGAATCATGGCCCCAGCATTTT | CASSPGESWPQHF
. | TRBJ2-7 | . | TRBV5-6 | TGTGCCAGCAGCTTGGTAGGAGGGGGCGTAGGGAAGCAGTACTTC | CASSLVGGGVGKQYF
. | TRBJ2-7 | . | TRBV19 | TGTGCCAGTAGTAAAGAGGACAAGTCCTACGAGCAGTACTTC | CASSKEDKSYEQYF
. | TRBJ2-1 | TRBD1 | TRBV7-2 | TGTGCCAGCAGCTTGGACAGGGATTACAATGAGCAGTTCTTC | CASSLDRDYNEQFF
. | TRBJ1-2 | . | TRBV11-2 | TGTGCCAGCAGCTTAGGTGTCGTCTATGGCTACACCTTC | CASSLGVVYGYTF
. | TRBJ1-1 | TRBD1 | TRBV12-5 | TGTGCTAGTGGTGGACAGGGGGTGTCCACTGAAGCTTTCTTT | CASGGQGVSTEAFF
. | TRBJ1-1 | . | TRBV11-3 | TGTGCCAGCAGCTTAGGCCGGGGGTCTTCTGAAGCTTTCTTT | CASSLGRGSSEAFF
. | TRBJ1-5 | . | TRBV21-1 | TGTGCCAGCAGCAAAATTCAGGTTCAGCCCCAGCATTTT | CASSKIQVQPQHF
. | TRBJ1-1 | . | TRBV13 | TGTGCCAGCAGCTCCCCCAGCCAGGGGAACACTGAAGCTTTCTTT | CASSSPSQGNTEAFF
. | TRBJ2-1 | TRBD2 | TRBV11-3 | TGTGCCAGCAGCTTAGGGAACCGGATAGCGGGGGGACAGGATGAGCAGTTCTTC | CASSLGNRIAGGQDEQFF